What follows are 15 T cell receptor beta chains derived from one specimen sequenced in a study of T cells in women clearing cervical HPV infection. This table comes from immunoSEQ multiplex PCR, and its TCRdb copy is limited to in-frame clones, with some not included. Reported are tens of thousands of clones; the ten largest clones contain 35% to 40%. What was sequenced was blood buffy coat. These receptors all stem from a woman aged 18 to 75 with a cervical HPV16 infection that either progressed to CIN3+ or cleared (not recorded which).

The CDR3 spells CASSLLVAGGLDTQYF. Incomplete CDR3 DNA: TGTGCCAGCAGCTTATTGGTAGCGGGGGGTCTAGATACC. This chain connects TRBV7-3 to TRBJ2-5; 10 bases map to TRBD2. The DNA ends 3 residues before the CDR3 does, and the rest of the CDR3 is filled in from the germline J gene. The CDR3 spans 16 residues. CDR1 and CDR2 (germline): SGHTA, FQGTGA.

With respect to this clone: The read is 3 residues too short to cover the CDR3 end, so that end is filled in from the germline J gene. J is TRBJ1-1 and V is TRBV11-2; no definite D call. V shed 5 bases and J shed 1 base, with 14 bases lying between them. CDR1 is SGHAT and CDR2 is FQNNGV in the germline V gene. CDR3 length: 15 residues. The sequenced CDR3 bases are TGTGCCAGCAGCCAAAGCCGGACTAAGAACACTGAA. Amino acids: CASSQSRTKNTE. The CDR3 reads in full as CASSQSRTKNTEAFF.

Turning to this clone: The read ends 3 residues early relative to the CDR3; the germline J gene fills the gap. The chain couples TRBV20-1 to TRBJ2-1, with 8 bases that match TRBD2. Germline CDR1 DFQATT, CDR2 SNEGSKA (reference sequence). Trimming removed 3 bases from V and 7 bases from J; junction bases left unmatched: 17. This CDR3 has 17 residues. The CDR3 protein is CSASPREALGGGNEQFF. CDR3 DNA (partial): TGCAGTGCTAGTCCCCGAGAAGCTCTCGGGGGGGGAAATGAG.

With respect to this clone: The read stops 3 residues short of the end of the CDR3; the missing end is completed from the germline J gene. The rearrangement uses TRBV5-5 and TRBJ2-2; 9 nucleotides agree with TRBD1. This CDR3 is 15 amino acids long. CDR1 SGHKS and CDR2 YYEKEE come from the germline V gene (reference sequence). The covered CDR3 bases are TGTGCCAGCAGCAACGGACAGGGGTTAGGGTCACCG. The encoded protein is CASSNGQGLGSP. The whole CDR3 sequence is CASSNGQGLGSPLFF.

On this clone itself: The CDR3 extends 3 residues past the end of the read, so its final part is completed from the germline J gene. The chain is built from TRBV18 and TRBJ1-1, with TRBD1 identical over 9 bases. Unmatched junction bases numbered 3, after V lost 3 bases and J lost 4 bases. CDR3 size: 14 residues. Germline V gene data show CDR1 as KGHSH and CDR2 as LQKENI. CDR3 DNA, as far as it was read: TGTGCCAGCTCACCGAGGGACAGGGCCACTGAA. Its translation is CASSPRDRATE. The whole CDR3 sequence reads CASSPRDRATEAFF. Complete variable domain (other parts from reference TRBV18 and TRBJ1-1): NAGVMQNPRHLVRRRGQEARLRCSPMKGHSHVYWYRQLPEEGLKFMVYLQKENIIDESGMPKERFSAEFPKEGPSILRIQQVVRGDSAAYFCASSPRDRATEAFFGQGTRLTVV.

The sequenced part of the CDR3 DNA is TGTGCCAGCAGCTTAGAGGCGGGGTCCTACGAG. Translation gives CASSLEAGSYE. The entire CDR3 protein reads CASSLEAGSYEQYF. The chain employs TRBV11-3 and TRBJ2-7, with D possibly TRBD2 on 6 matching bases. The CDR3 goes on 3 residues after the read ends, and that part is filled in from the germline J gene. CDR3 length: 14 amino acids. CDR1 SGHNT and CDR2 YENEEA come from the germline V gene. The V gene lost 0 bases and the J gene lost 1 base, with 7 bases spanning the gap.

A remark on this clone: The CDR3 end is not reached by the read, which stops 3 residues before it; the germline J gene fills it in. Other nucleotide sequences from this sample produce the same CDR3. V usage is TRBV7-9 and J usage is TRBJ1-2; 8 bases fit TRBD1. The CDR3 length is 13 residues. CDR1 and CDR2 from the germline V gene are SEHNR and FQNEAQ (reference sequence). The V and J ends lost 5 bases and 4 bases, in that order; junction bases with no gene match: 3. CDR3 loop: CASSTDRVYGYTF. CDR3 bases read: TGTGCCAGCAGCACGGACAGGGTCTATGGC.

Regarding this clone: The read falls 3 residues short of the CDR3 end, and the missing part is taken from the germline J gene. The chain employs TRBV2 and TRBJ2-3; the D gene is possibly TRBD2 (6 bases). CDR1 is SNHLY and CDR2 is FYNNEI in the germline V gene. Between the trimmed V and J ends, which lost 4 bases and 3 bases, there was a span of 17 bases. The length of the CDR3 is 16 residues. CDR3 DNA, as far as it was read: TGTGCCAGCAGTGCCCTGCGGGGCGTTGGTACAGATACG. The encoded protein is CASSALRGVGTDT. The full CDR3 protein is CASSALRGVGTDTQYF.

On this clone itself: Sequencing ends 3 residues short of the CDR3 end; the germline J gene provides the rest. The chain carries TRBV30 and TRBJ1-5; maybe TRBD1 (5 bases). Trimming removed 5 bases from V and 3 bases from J, with 11 bases in between. Germline V lookup: CDR1 GTSNPN, CDR2 SVGIG (reference sequence). The CDR3 totals 13 residues. The CDR3 spells CAWAGGLNQPQHF. The part of the CDR3 DNA that was read is TGTGCCTGGGCCGGGGGACTCAATCAGCCC.

Comment on this clone: The CDR3 goes on 3 residues after the read ends, and that part is filled in from the germline J gene. The chain is built from TRBV5-3 and TRBJ1-5; possibly TRBD1 for D (6 bases). TRBV5-3 is labeled an ORF, and its function is uncertain. Between the trimmed V and J ends, which lost 0 bases and 1 base, there was a span of 17 bases. The CDR3 contains 18 residues. CDR3 DNA (partial): TGTGCCAGAAGCTTGGATTTACTTTCCAGGGGCAGCAATCAGCCC. Encoded protein: CARSLDLLSRGSNQP. The entire CDR3 sequence reads CARSLDLLSRGSNQPQHF.

In regard to this clone: The sequence runs out 3 residues before the end of the CDR3; the remainder is reconstructed from the germline J gene. This sequence joins TRBV6-1 and TRBJ1-3; D unclear. Germline V gene lookup returns CDR1 MNHNS and CDR2 SASEGT. This CDR3 has 15 residues. Trimming cost V 3 bases and J 4 bases, with 13 bases left between them. The CDR3 loop is CASSDRTLQGNTIYF. Incomplete CDR3 DNA: TGTGCCAGCAGTGACCGCACATTACAGGGAAACACC.

As concerns this clone: With the read ending 3 residues before the CDR3 end, the germline J gene is used to fill in that end. The chain combines TRBV7-3 with TRBJ2-6; 7 nucleotides align to TRBD2. Per the germline V gene, CDR1 is SGHTA and CDR2 is FQGTGA. Trimming removed 1 base from V and 0 bases from J; junction bases left unmatched: 6. The CDR3 length is 18 residues. The part of the CDR3 DNA that was read is TGTGCCAGCAGCTTAAAGGCTAGCGGAGTCTCTGGGGCCAACGTC. Translated: CASSLKASGVSGANV. The entire CDR3 sequence reads CASSLKASGVSGANVLTF.

As to this clone: The read terminates 3 residues before the CDR3 end, so the remaining end is supplied by the germline J gene. The chain carries TRBV7-8 and TRBJ1-5; no definite D call. The CDR3 covers 16 residues. Germline lookup yields CDR1 SGHVS and CDR2 FQNEAQ. The CDR3 bases that were read are TGTGCCAGCAGCTTAAAGGCCAGCCCGAGCACAGATCCC. Translation gives CASSLKASPSTDP. The CDR3, in full, reads CASSLKASPSTDPQHF.

Comments on this clone: The read finishes 3 residues shy of the CDR3 end, and the germline J gene is used to complete it. The rearrangement joins TRBV5-1 to TRBJ1-6; D unresolved. The germline V and J ends were trimmed by 3 bases and 7 bases, with 17 bases remaining between them. Looked up from germline, CDR1 is SGHRS and CDR2 is YFSETQ. CDR3 length equals 16 residues. The CDR3 spells CASSSRESAGNSPLHF. The CDR3 bases that were read are TGCGCCAGCAGCTCCCGGGAGTCGGCGGGAAATTCACCC.

On this clone itself: The read terminates 3 residues ahead of where the CDR3 ends, so the germline J gene completes it. The rearrangement joins TRBV29-1 to TRBJ2-5; 8 nucleotides align to TRBD1. Looked up from germline, CDR1 is SQVTM and CDR2 is ANQGSEA. The CDR3 has 13 residues. Germline trimming cut 6 bases from V and 5 bases from J; bases unmatched to any gene: 8. Incomplete CDR3 DNA: TGCAGCGTCAGGGGGCAGGGTGGCGAGACC. It specifies CSVRGQGGET. The full CDR3 is CSVRGQGGETQYF.